The clone carrying this TCR beta chain has at least ten counts. The CDR3 spans 14 residues. Trimming took off 6 bases at V and 5 bases at J, with 16 bases between the two ends. From germline, CDR1 is MDHEN and CDR2 SYDVKM. This sample is part of a study of naive and memory T cell subsets. The SP2 primer and nested alpha and beta constant region primers amplified ligated cDNA in four rounds. TCRdb re-derived calls from the UMI-ligation and nested PCR reads in MiXCR, one entry per CDR3 protein. The table lists approximately 30,000 distinct CDR3 sequences, around 5.2% of them singletons. TCR cDNA received a 3' ligated oligonucleotide that carried a UMI. Whole blood, over 2 ml, came from adult healthy volunteers. Cells were not sorted; total RNA input targeted roughly 1 to 1000 ng.

The chain links TRBV28 to TRBJ1-1; possible D gene TRBD1, 6 bases. The sample comprised blood. This receptor was taken from an adult in good health. The CDR3 sequence: CASRNLQGTTEAFF. As DNA, the CDR3 is TGTGCCAGCAGGAACTTACAGGGTACAACTGAAGCTTTCTTT. The full variable domain, in which reference TRBV28 and TRBJ1-1 provide the parts outside the CDR3, is DVKVTQSSRYLVKRTGEKVFLECVQDMDHENMFWYRQDPGLGLRLIYFSYDVKMKEKGDIPEGYSVSREKKERFSLILESASTNQTSMYLCASRNLQGTTEAFFGQGTRLTVV.